These T cell receptor beta chains were read from a single sample in a study of tumor-infiltrating lymphocytes in primary liver carcinoma. MiXCR, applied by TCRdb to the multiplex PCR reads, yields one record per CDR3 protein. Counted here are about 70,000 distinct CDR3 sequences, 60% to 80% occurring once; the ten biggest clones make up about 30%. Specimen: liver tumor tissue from sampling region 4. The receptors come from a man between 40 and 49 years old with primary liver carcinoma and hepatitis B virus infection. CDR3s include the opening cysteine and the closing phenylalanine or tryptophan. A D gene is named only where the DNA matches it firmly. Only some rows state a clone size, as once, few, many or a class for expanded clones.

clone_size j_call v_call d_call cdr3_aa cdr3_nt
once TRBJ2-7 TRBV2 NA CASTPRGDSYEQHF TGTGCCAGCACCCCAAGGGGAGACTCCTACGAGCAGCACTTC
NA TRBJ2-7 TRBV10-3 NA CAISEPEGIEKQYF TGTGCCATCAGTGAGCCGGAGGGCATCGAGAAGCAGTACTTC
NA TRBJ2-2 TRBV7-9 NA CASTQDLGEVNTGELSF TGTGCCAGCACGCAGGACCTGGGGGAGGTGAACACCGGGGAGCTGTCTTTT
many TRBJ2-3 TRBV6-4 NA CASSDSGTPPDTQYF TGTGCCAGCAGTGACTCGGGGACCCCGCCAGATACGCAGTATTTT
once TRBJ2-7 TRBV6-5 NA CACSYAVREYEQYF TGTGCCTGCAGTTATGCGGTCAGGGAATACGAGCAGTACTTC
NA TRBJ2-3 TRBV4-1 NA CASSQDILGLDTQYF TGCGCCAGCAGCCAAGATATACTAGGTTTAGATACGCAGTATTTT
NA TRBJ2-1 TRBV11-2 TRBD2 CASNYTSTSGRGGWFF TGTGCCAGCAACTACACTTCGACTAGCGGGAGGGGAGGCTGGTTCTTC
NA TRBJ2-1 TRBV11-2 TRBD2 CVSSLSAGGGVNEQFF TGTGTCAGCAGCTTATCGGCTGGGGGGGGAGTCAATGAGCAGTTCTTC
many TRBJ2-1 TRBV6-1 NA CASSEQGRNEQFF TGTGCCAGCAGTGAACAGGGTCGCAATGAGCAGTTCTTC
many TRBJ2-7 TRBV7-3 NA CASNRGRPQYF TGTGCCAGCAACCGGGGGCGCCCTCAGTACTTC
NA TRBJ2-1 TRBV2 NA CASSEYRASYNEQFF TGTGCCAGCAGTGAATACAGAGCCTCCTACAATGAGCAGTTCTTC
NA TRBJ2-5 TRBV11-2 TRBD2 CVSSDLAGAGKTQYF TGCGTCAGCAGCGACCTGGCAGGAGCGGGAAAGACCCAGTACTTC
many TRBJ1-6 TRBV6-5 TRBD1 CASSQRTGGNSPLHF TGTGCCAGCAGTCAACGGACAGGGGGAAATTCACCCCTCCACTTT
few TRBJ2-7 TRBV7-9 TRBD1 CASSSRGQSLGDQYF TGTGCCAGCAGCTCCCGGGGACAGTCTCTCGGCGATCAGTACTTC
medium-sized TRBJ2-7 TRBV11-2 NA CASSLEGGASAYEQYF TGTGCCAGCAGCTTAGAGGGTGGAGCTTCCGCCTACGAGCAGTACTTC
many TRBJ1-1 TRBV28 TRBD1 CASSSPTGATEAFF TGTGCCAGCAGTTCCCCGACAGGGGCCACTGAAGCTTTCTTT
NA TRBJ1-6 TRBV10-3 NA CVIGDGGPAGSPLHF TGTGTCATCGGTGATGGAGGACCTGCGGGTTCACCCCTCCACTTT
NA TRBJ2-1 TRBV10-2 NA CASSVSGVGHGEQFF TGCGCCAGCAGTGTGTCCGGTGTTGGGCACGGTGAGCAGTTCTTC
once TRBJ2-5 TRBV11-2 NA CARGSRDSVHQETQYF TGTGCCAGAGGGTCCCGGGACTCGGTCCACCAAGAGACCCAGTACTTC
NA TRBJ2-7 TRBV3-1 TRBD2 CASSHRQRGDYEQYF TGTGCCAGCAGCCATCGCCAGCGGGGGGACTACGAGCAGTACTTC
NA TRBJ2-7 TRBV6-5 NA CASSPFGDPSYEQYF TGTGCCAGCAGCCCTTTCGGAGATCCCTCCTACGAGCAGTACTTC
NA TRBJ2-1 TRBV29-1 NA CSTQGSYSGQLF TGTAGCACACAGGGCTCCTACAGTGGGCAGCTCTTC
NA TRBJ2-5 TRBV6-5 TRBD1 CASTGEGGRKETQYF TGTGCCAGCACCGGAGAAGGGGGCCGGAAAGAGACCCAGTACTTC
NA TRBJ2-2 TRBV29-1 NA CSVTTDGLTGELLF TGCAGCGTAACTACAGACGGCCTCACCGGGGAGCTGCTTTTT
NA TRBJ1-6 TRBV12-3/TRBV12-4 NA CASSSRTGRNPPLHF TGTGCCAGCAGTTCCAGAACAGGGCGTAATCCACCCCTCCACTTT
NA TRBJ2-1 TRBV7-2 NA CASSLHSGGAYNEQFF TGTGCCAGCAGCCTCCATTCTGGCGGGGCCTACAATGAGCAGTTCTTC
many TRBJ1-6 TRBV12-3/TRBV12-4 NA CASTVTGFGALHF TGTGCCAGCACCGTTACAGGGTTTGGAGCCCTCCACTTT
NA TRBJ2-7 TRBV27 TRBD2 CASSQTRGLAGYEQYF TGTGCCAGCAGCCAGACACGGGGACTAGCGGGATACGAGCAGTACTTC
NA TRBJ1-1 TRBV6-4 TRBD1 CASSLQGDTEAFF TGTGCCAGCAGTTTACAGGGGGACACTGAAGCTTTCTTT
few TRBJ2-7 TRBV29-1 NA CIVGTDNSYEQYF TGCATCGTTGGTACCGACAACTCCTACGAGCAGTACTTC
NA TRBJ2-5 TRBV6-5 NA CASSYAGMVTQYF TGTGCCAGCAGTTACGCCGGGATGGTGACCCAGTACTTC
NA TRBJ2-1 TRBV11-1 TRBD2 CTSSLVLAGEVDNGQFF TGTACCAGCAGCTTGGTACTAGCGGGAGAAGTTGACAATGGGCAGTTCTTC
once TRBJ2-5 TRBV4-1 TRBD2 CASSPVIGGSGEIQYF TGCGCCAGCAGCCCAGTTATAGGCGGGAGTGGAGAGATCCAGTACTTC
medium-sized TRBJ2-5 TRBV11-2 NA CASSLVGEYKTQYF TGTGCCAGCAGCTTAGTGGGGGAGTACAAGACCCAGTACTTC
NA TRBJ2-7 TRBV12-3/TRBV12-4 TRBD2 CVSSETSDYEQYF TGTGTCAGCAGTGAGACTAGCGACTACGAGCAGTACTTC
NA TRBJ2-5 TRBV6-5 NA CASSRGGRPQGTQYF TGTGCCAGCAGTAGGGGGGGAAGGCCCCAAGGGACCCAGTACTTC
many TRBJ2-7 TRBV7-8 TRBD2 CASTFGPGGEQYF TGTGCCAGCACCTTCGGACCGGGGGGCGAGCAGTACTTC
NA TRBJ2-2 TRBV6-5 NA CAGSYSDYTGTGELLF TGCGCCGGCAGTTACTCGGACTACACGGGGACCGGGGAGCTGTTGTTT
NA TRBJ2-2 TRBV12-3/TRBV12-4 TRBD2 CASSLDRLLGLATGGLFF TGTGCCAGCAGTTTAGATCGTCTTTTGGGACTAGCCACCGGGGGGCTGTTTTTT
NA TRBJ2-7 TRBV29-1 TRBD2 CSVVLAGRPYEQYF TGCAGCGTTGTACTAGCGGGAAGACCATATGAGCAGTACTTC
NA TRBJ2-3 TRBV10-1 NA CASGDPGRENTQYF TGCGCGAGCGGTGATCCCGGCAGGGAAAACACGCAGTATTTT
many TRBJ1-1 TRBV28 NA CASSLPEWATKAFF TGTGCCAGCAGTCTCCCGGAATGGGCTACTAAAGCTTTCTTT
NA TRBJ2-2 TRBV28 NA CASSLAQAGELFF TGTGCCAGCAGTTTGGCGCAAGCCGGGGAGCTGTTTTTT
many TRBJ2-3 TRBV29-1 NA CSVDMISTDTQYF TGCAGCGTGGACATGATTAGCACAGATACGCAGTATTTT
NA TRBJ2-7 TRBV28 NA CAGSPTTYEQYF TGTGCCGGCAGTCCGACGACCTACGAGCAGTACTTT
NA TRBJ2-2 TRBV27 TRBD2 CASEEGGGLFF TGTGCCAGCGAGGAGGGCGGGGGGCTGTTTTTT
many TRBJ2-1 TRBV10-2 TRBD2 CASSVLASRRSSYNEQFF TGCGCCAGCAGTGTACTAGCGTCTCGACGGAGCTCCTACAATGAGCAGTTCTTC